This TCR beta chain is from a study of blood T cell repertoires in COVID-19. Background on the study: Material from acute and convalescent COVID-19 was sourced from the United States, Italy and Spain. T cells, B-cell-depleted T cells, or PBMCs provided the cDNA or gDNA that served as material.

The germline V and J ends were trimmed by 2 bases and 7 bases, with 8 bases remaining between them. The CDR3 contains 12 residues. Germline V gene sequence: CDR1 MNHEY, CDR2 SMNVEV (reference sequence). In the original workflow: Scientists estimated how many nucleated cells there were by amplifying reference gene primers. The repertoire was sequenced with immunoSEQ multiplex PCR; TCRdb's copy has only in-frame clones and lacks some. V and J calls and clone size come straight from that table; D and trimming were deduced from the DNA. This table holds 300,000 to 400,000 clones, approximately 90% found once.

V and J are TRBV27 and TRBJ1-2, with a possible D match to TRBD1 (5 bases). Specimen: peripheral blood. The origin of this receptor is a woman aged 18-29 years who had recovered from COVID-19. The CDR3 DNA sequence: TGTGCCAGCAGTTTACAGGGCACTGGCTACACCTTC. This translates into CASSLQGTGYTF.